This T cell receptor beta chain appears in the sequencing data of a study of T cell changes during pregnancy in multiple sclerosis. The CDR3 contains 13 residues. CDR1 is SGHTA, CDR2 FQGNSA, per germline. Trimming removed 5 bases at V and 8 bases at J, with 13 bases between. This clone was observed once. Method: immunoSEQ multiplex PCR; TCRdb's copy keeps in-frame clones and lacks some. The repertoire holds approximately 48,000 clones, with 85% to 95% as singletons. The sample in question was CD4+ T cells from peripheral blood mononuclear cells, obtained in the second trimester of pregnancy. The TCR comes from a female donor with multiple sclerosis, enrolled in a pregnancy study. The chain couples TRBV7-2 to TRBJ2-1, with D possibly TRBD2 on 6 matching bases. The DNA of the CDR3 is TGTGCCAGCAGCATTGGACTAACGGATGAGCAGTTCTTC. As protein: CASSIGLTDEQFF.